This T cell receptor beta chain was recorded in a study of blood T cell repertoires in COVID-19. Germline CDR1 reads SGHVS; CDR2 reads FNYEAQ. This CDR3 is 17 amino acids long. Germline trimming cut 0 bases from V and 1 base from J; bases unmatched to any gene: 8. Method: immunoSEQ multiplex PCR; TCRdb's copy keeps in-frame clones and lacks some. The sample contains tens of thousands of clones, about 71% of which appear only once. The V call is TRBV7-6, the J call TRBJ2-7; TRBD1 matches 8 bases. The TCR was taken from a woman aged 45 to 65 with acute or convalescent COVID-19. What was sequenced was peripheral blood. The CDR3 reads CASSLAVAQGASYEQYF. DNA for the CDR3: TGTGCCAGCAGCTTAGCGGTTGCGCAGGGGGCTTCCTACGAGCAGTACTTC.